The 14 T cell receptor beta chains below were found in one sample sequenced in a study of T cell responses to AZD1222 COVID-19 vaccine. TCRdb keeps only in-frame clones here, not all; method: immunoSEQ multiplex PCR. Among tens of thousands of clones listed, roughly 90% were seen once. Sample: peripheral blood, taken on day 0 of AZD1222 vaccination. These receptors were taken from an adult in good health.

In this sample, this clone turned up a few times. The gene calls are TRBV3-1 (or the pseudogene TRBV3-2) and TRBJ2-7; TRBD2 agrees at 11 bases. Germline V gene lookup returns CDR1 LGHDT and CDR2 YNNKEL (reference sequence). CDR3 size: 18 residues. The V and J ends lost 4 bases and 5 bases, in that order; junction bases with no gene match: 16. CDR3 in DNA: TGTGCCAGCAGCCCCCGCGCCTCTTGGGTTAGCGGGAGGGACGAGCAGTACTTC. This sequence encodes CASSPRASWVSGRDEQYF.

V usage is TRBV6-5 and J usage is TRBJ1-2, with 8 bases fitting TRBD1. V lost 6 bases and J lost 4; bases outside the gene matches: 10. The germline CDR1 and CDR2 sequences are MNHEY and SVGAGI. The CDR3 is 15 amino acids. The CDR3 nucleotides are TGTGCCAGCAGGGGGACAGGCCCCCGGAGCTATGGCTACACCTTC. It yields the protein CASRGTGPRSYGYTF.

This clone has more than one count but fewer than ten. The chain combines TRBV14 with TRBJ2-5; possible D gene TRBD1, 7 bases. The V gene lost 1 base and the J gene lost 3 bases, with 15 bases spanning the gap. Per germline, CDR1 SGHDN and CDR2 FVKESK. This CDR3 has 16 residues. The CDR3 DNA is TGTGCCAGCAGCCAAGTGAGGGGCAGGGGGGAAGAGACCCAGTACTTC. This encodes CASSQVRGRGEETQYF.

The chain employs TRBV18 and TRBJ2-7; D is unresolved. V lost 0 bases and J 0 bases, leaving 6 bases between the germline ends. This CDR3 comprises 14 residues. CDR1 is KGHSH and CDR2 is LQKENI in the germline V gene. CDR3 sequence (DNA): TGTGCCAGCTCACCACCGGCAGACTCCTACGAGCAGTACTTC. This translates into CASSPPADSYEQYF.

Judged by abundance, this clone is medium-sized (0.01 to 0.1%). The CDR3 sequence: CASSRDRADTGELFF. CDR3 bases: TGCGCCAGCAGCAGAGACAGAGCGGACACCGGGGAGCTGTTTTTT. The rearrangement joins TRBV5-1 to TRBJ2-2; the D call may be TRBD1 or TRBD2 (5 bases each). CDR1 is SGHRS and CDR2 is YFSETQ in the germline V gene. This CDR3 has 15 residues. V lost 4 bases, J lost 3 bases, and 13 bases lay in between.

V is TRBV5-6 and J is TRBJ1-1, with TRBD1 matching over 7 bases. After removal of 4 bases from V and 5 bases from J, the junction contained 8 bases not matched to a gene. The CDR3 length is 14 residues. The V gene's germline CDR1 is SGHDT and CDR2 YYEEEE. CDR3 bases: TGTGCCAGCAGCGTCAGGGGGTTGGGGACTGAAGCTTTCTTT. Amino acids: CASSVRGLGTEAFF.

For the CDR3, the DNA is TGTGCCAGCAGCTTCCGGGACAGGGAAAATTCACCCCTCCACTTT. Amino acid sequence: CASSFRDRENSPLHF. The rearrangement joins TRBV5-6 to TRBJ1-6; TRBD1 matches at 9 bases. Trimming took 2 bases from V and 7 from J; bases not matched to a gene: 4. CDR3 length: 15 amino acids. From germline, CDR1 is SGHDT and CDR2 YYEEEE.

The chain joins TRBV19 to TRBJ2-7, with D possibly matching TRBD2 (5 bases). The CDR3 sequence is 14 residues long. Between the trimmed V and J ends, which lost 9 bases and 2 bases, there was a span of 17 bases. The germline gives CDR1 LNHDA, CDR2 SQIVND (reference sequence). CDR3 in amino acids: CASRHSGGTYEQYF. The CDR3 coding sequence is TGTGCCAGCAGACACAGCGGTGGAACCTACGAGCAGTACTTC.

This chain joins TRBV7-9 and TRBJ2-1; D is unresolved. This CDR3 has 14 amino acids. Germline CDR1 and CDR2: SEHNR and FQNEAQ (reference sequence). Trimming removed 10 bases at V and 3 bases at J, with 16 bases between. CDR3 coding DNA: TGTGCCACCACACACACCCGGGTCTACAATGAGCAGTTCTTC. Protein product: CATTHTRVYNEQFF.

This rearrangement joins TRBV7-9 to TRBJ1-2, with D maybe TRBD1 (5 bases). Germline V gives CDR1 SEHNR, CDR2 FQNEAQ (reference sequence). V was shortened by 5 bases and J by 10 bases, with 17 bases between the two germline ends. The CDR3 extends over 13 amino acids. As DNA, the CDR3 is TGTGCCAGCAGCGTCGGGACTGGCGGCGACTACACCTTC. As protein: CASSVGTGGDYTF. The entire variable domain, with the rest obtained from reference TRBV7-9 and TRBJ1-2, is as follows: DTGVSQNPRHKITKRGQNVTFRCDPISEHNRLYWYRQTLGQGPEFLTYFQNEAQLEKSRLLSDRFSAERPKGSFSTLEIQRTEQGDSAMYLCASSVGTGGDYTFGSGTRLTVV.

The chain carries TRBV28 and TRBJ2-7; D is possibly TRBD1 or TRBD2 (5 bases each). The V gene lost 5 bases and the J gene lost 9 bases, with 11 bases spanning the gap. The CDR3 spans 11 residues. Per the germline V gene, CDR1 is MDHEN and CDR2 is SYDVKM. The DNA of the CDR3 is TGTGCCAGCAGTCGAGGGGTGTTGCAGTACTTC. Translating gives CASSRGVLQYF.

The chain uses TRBV5-1 and TRBJ1-6; a weak D match, TRBD1 (5 bases). CDR3 length: 16 residues. Trimming took 4 bases from V and 10 from J, leaving 21 bases between them. Germline-derived CDR1 and CDR2 are SGHRS and YFSETQ. CDR3 coding DNA: TGCGCCAGCAGCAAAAACCGGGACCCCCGTTGGTCACCCCTCCACTTT. Its protein product is CASSKNRDPRWSPLHF.

CDR3 sequence: CASSIVGTHNEQFF. The CDR3 region has the DNA TGTGCCAGCAGTATCGTGGGTACTCACAATGAGCAGTTCTTC. The chain carries TRBV27 and TRBJ2-1; D not resolved. The V gene lost 5 bases and the J gene lost 5 bases, with 13 bases spanning the gap. The germline V gene has CDR1 MNHEY and CDR2 SMNVEV (reference sequence). This CDR3 spans 14 amino acids.

The J gene is TRBJ2-5, the V gene TRBV7-2; 10 nucleotides align to TRBD2. The V and J ends lost 2 bases and 1 base, in that order; junction bases with no gene match: 4. CDR1 SGHTA and CDR2 FQGNSA come from the germline V gene. This CDR3 has 16 amino acids. The CDR3 region is CASSLNSGGLQETQYF. CDR3 coding DNA: TGTGCCAGCAGCTTAAATAGCGGGGGGCTCCAAGAGACCCAGTACTTC.